The present TCR beta chain was sequenced within a study of cytomegalovirus exposure and HLA in healthy donors. About the study: It was reported in a later analysis that the same platform had been used for the 120 validation repertoires as for the 666 first-cohort repertoires.

J gave up 1 base and V 5 bases, and 7 bases lay outside the gene matches. The CDR3 has 17 residues. The germline V gene has CDR1 LNHDA and CDR2 SQIVND (reference sequence). General observations from the study: The classifier reportedly diagnosed cytomegalovirus status with high sensitivity and specificity.

Profiling relied on immunoSEQ multiplex PCR, and the TCRdb table lists in-frame clones only, not all of them. The sample includes some 120,000 clones, about nine tenths seen only once; the top ten take around 3.1%. As regards this clone: The antigen is undetermined.

Source material: PBMCs. The chain combines TRBV19 with TRBJ2-2, with TRBD2 matching over 10 bases. The receptor was derived from a young man in good health and CMV-seronegative. CDR3 amino acids: CASSLPGLAKNTGELFF. The CDR3 DNA reads as TGTGCCAGTAGTCTCCCGGGACTAGCGAAGAACACCGGGGAGCTGTTTTTT.